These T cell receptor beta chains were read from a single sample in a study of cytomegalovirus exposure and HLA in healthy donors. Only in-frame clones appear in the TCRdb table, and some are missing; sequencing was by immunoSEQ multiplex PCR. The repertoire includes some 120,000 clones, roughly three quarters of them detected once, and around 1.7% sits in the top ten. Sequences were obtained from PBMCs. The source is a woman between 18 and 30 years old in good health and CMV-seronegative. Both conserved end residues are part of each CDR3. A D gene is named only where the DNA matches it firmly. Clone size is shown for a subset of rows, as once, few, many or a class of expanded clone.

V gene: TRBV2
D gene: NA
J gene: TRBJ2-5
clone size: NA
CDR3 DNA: TGTGCCAGCAGTGAAGCAGGGGGCCAAGAGACCCAGTACTTC
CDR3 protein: CASSEAGGQETQYF

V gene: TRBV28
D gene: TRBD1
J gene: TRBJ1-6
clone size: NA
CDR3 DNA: TGTGCCAGCAGTCGCTCTACAGGGGCACGTAATTCACCCCTCCACTTT
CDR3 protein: CASSRSTGARNSPLHF

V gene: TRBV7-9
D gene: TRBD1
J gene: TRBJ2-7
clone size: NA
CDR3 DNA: TGTGCCAGCAGCTCCCGGGACAGCCCCTTCATAGAGCAGTACTTC
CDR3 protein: CASSSRDSPFIEQYF

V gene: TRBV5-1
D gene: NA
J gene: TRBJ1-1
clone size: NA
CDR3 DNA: TGCGCCAGCAAGGGGGGGACCATGAACACTGAAGCTTTCTTT
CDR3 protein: CASKGGTMNTEAFF

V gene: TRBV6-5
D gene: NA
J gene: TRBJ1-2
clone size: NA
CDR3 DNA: TGTGCCAGCAGTTACCGCCGACAGATTTATGGCTACACCTTC
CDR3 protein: CASSYRRQIYGYTF

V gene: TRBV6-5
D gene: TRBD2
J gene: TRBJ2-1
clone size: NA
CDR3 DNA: TGTGCCAGCAGCACTAGTTGGACTAGTCACAATGAGCAGTTCTTC
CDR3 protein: CASSTSWTSHNEQFF

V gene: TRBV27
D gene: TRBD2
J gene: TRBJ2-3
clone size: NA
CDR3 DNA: TGTGCCAGCAGTTTCGGGGGCCTAGCGGGGGCAGATACGCAGTATTTT
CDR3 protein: CASSFGGLAGADTQYF

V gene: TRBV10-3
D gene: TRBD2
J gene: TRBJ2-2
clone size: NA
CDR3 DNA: TGTGCCATCAGTGAGTGGACTAGCGGACACGGGGAGCTGTTTTTT
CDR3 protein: CAISEWTSGHGELFF

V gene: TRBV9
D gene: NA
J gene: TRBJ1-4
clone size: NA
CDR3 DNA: TGTGCCAGCAGCGTAGGCACAGGAGTTAATGAAAAACTGTTTTTT
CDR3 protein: CASSVGTGVNEKLFF

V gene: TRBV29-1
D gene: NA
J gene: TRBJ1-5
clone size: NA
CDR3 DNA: TGCAGCGTTGGCCCGGGGGTCGGGCAGCCCCAGCATTTT
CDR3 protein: CSVGPGVGQPQHF

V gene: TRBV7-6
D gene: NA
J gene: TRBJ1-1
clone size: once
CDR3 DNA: TGTGCCAGCAGTCCCGGAGCTTCAGGGGTGAGCACTGAAGCTTTCTTT
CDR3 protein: CASSPGASGVSTEAFF

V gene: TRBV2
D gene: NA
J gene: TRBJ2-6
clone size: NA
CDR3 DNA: TGTGCCAGCAGTGAGGAGGGGGCAGCTGGGGCCAACGTCCTGACTTTC
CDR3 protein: CASSEEGAAGANVLTF

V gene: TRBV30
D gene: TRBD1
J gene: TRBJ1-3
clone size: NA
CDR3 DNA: TGTGCCTGGAGTGTAATGTTGGTAGGGGACAGACGATACTCTGGAAACACCATATATTTT
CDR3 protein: CAWSVMLVGDRRYSGNTIYF

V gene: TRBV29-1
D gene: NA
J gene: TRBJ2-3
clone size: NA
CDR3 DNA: TGCAGCGTTGAGGCAGGGACTAGCACAGATACGCAGTATTTT
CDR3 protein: CSVEAGTSTDTQYF

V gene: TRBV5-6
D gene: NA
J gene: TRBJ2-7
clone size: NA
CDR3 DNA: TGTGCCAGCAGCTACAGGACAGGCACGGGAGCTAGCTCCTACGAGCAGTACTTC
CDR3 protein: CASSYRTGTGASSYEQYF

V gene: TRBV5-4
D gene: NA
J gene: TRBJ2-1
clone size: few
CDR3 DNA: TGTGCCAGCAGCTTGACAGTGAGCTCCTACAATGAGCAGTTCTTC
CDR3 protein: CASSLTVSSYNEQFF

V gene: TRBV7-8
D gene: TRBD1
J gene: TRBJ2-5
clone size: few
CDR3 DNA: TGTGCCAGCAGCTTGAGGGACAGGGCTAAAGAGACCCAGTACTTC
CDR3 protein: CASSLRDRAKETQYF

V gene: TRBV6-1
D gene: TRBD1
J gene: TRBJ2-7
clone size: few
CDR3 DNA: TGTGCCAGCAGTGAAGCGCACAGGGGGACCTACGAGCAGTACTTC
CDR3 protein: CASSEAHRGTYEQYF

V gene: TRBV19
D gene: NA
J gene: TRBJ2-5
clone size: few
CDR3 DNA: TGTGCCAGTAGGCGGAGGGCTAGCGAGGAAGAGACCCAGTACTTC
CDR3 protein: CASRRRASEEETQYF

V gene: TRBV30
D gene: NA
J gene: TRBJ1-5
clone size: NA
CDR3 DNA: TGTGCCTGGAGGGGAGGGGGGACCGGCAATCAGCCCCAGCATTTT
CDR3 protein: CAWRGGGTGNQPQHF

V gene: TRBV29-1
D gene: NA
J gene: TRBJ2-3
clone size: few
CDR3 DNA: TGCAGCTCACGGGGTCTGACAGATACGCAGTATTTT
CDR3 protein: CSSRGLTDTQYF

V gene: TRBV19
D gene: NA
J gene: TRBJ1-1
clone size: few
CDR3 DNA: TGTGCCAGTAGTGAGGTCTACAAGAACACTGAAGCTTTCTTT
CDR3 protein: CASSEVYKNTEAFF

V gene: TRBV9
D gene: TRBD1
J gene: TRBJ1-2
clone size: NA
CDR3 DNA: TGTGCCAGCAGCCCACTGGGGTCAGGGGGTCTCTATGGCTACACCTTC
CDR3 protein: CASSPLGSGGLYGYTF

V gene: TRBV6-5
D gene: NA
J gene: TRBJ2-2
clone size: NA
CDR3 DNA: TGTGCCAGCAGGCACAGGGGAGGCACCGGGGAGCTGTTTTTT
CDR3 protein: CASRHRGGTGELFF

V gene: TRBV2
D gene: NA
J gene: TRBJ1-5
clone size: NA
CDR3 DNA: TGTGCCAGCAGTGAAATCAGGGAGGAGAGCAATCAGCCCCAGCATTTT
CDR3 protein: CASSEIREESNQPQHF

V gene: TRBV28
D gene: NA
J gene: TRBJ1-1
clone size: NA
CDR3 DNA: TGTGCCACCTCCGGGAAACCGAACACTGAAGCTTTCTTT
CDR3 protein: CATSGKPNTEAFF